These 13 T cell receptor beta chains share one sample of origin, sequenced in a study of somatic mutations in cytotoxic T cells in rheumatoid arthritis. Using immunoSEQ multiplex PCR, the repertoire was profiled, and TCRdb retains in-frame clones only, with some absent. The data hold approximately 11,000 clones, with roughly 78% observed a single time. Material: CD8+ T cells sorted from blood. Receptors originate from an adult with rheumatoid arthritis.

This sequence joins TRBV9 and TRBJ2-5, with a tentative D call TRBD2 (5 bases). Germline V gene data show CDR1 as SGDLS and CDR2 as YYNGEE. Trimming took 0 bases from V and 5 from J, leaving 14 bases between them. The CDR3 loop spans 15 amino acids. The CDR3 DNA follows: TGTGCCAGCAGCGTAGTCGAGGGAGTGAGGGAGACCCAGTACTTC. Its protein product is CASSVVEGVRETQYF.

The chain combines TRBV4-3 with TRBJ2-7; perhaps TRBD1 as D (6 bases). Germline assignment: CDR1 LGHNA and CDR2 YSLEER. This CDR3 spans 14 amino acids. With 3 bases removed from V and 3 bases from J, the gap between germline ends came to 12 bases. In DNA, the CDR3 is TGCGCCAGCAGCCAGGGGGCCAGCCGCTACGAGCAGTACTTC. Translating gives CASSQGASRYEQYF.

The chain couples TRBV6-1 to TRBJ2-1, with 8 bases matching TRBD2. V was clipped by 1 base and J by 6 bases; unmatched bases: 8. CDR1 and CDR2 (germline): MNHNS, SASEGT. The CDR3 contains 16 residues. CDR3: CASSEGLAGGLNEQFF. DNA of the CDR3: TGTGCCAGCAGTGAAGGGTTGGCGGGAGGCCTCAATGAGCAGTTCTTC.

The V and J genes are TRBV7-2 and TRBJ2-3; D is possibly TRBD1 or TRBD2 (5 bases each). The CDR3 sequence is 14 residues long. V dropped 9 bases and J dropped 0 bases, with 13 bases sitting between them. Germline CDR1 SGHTA, CDR2 FQGNSA. CDR3 loop: CASRGAVSTDTQYF. Here the CDR3 DNA reads TGTGCCAGTAGAGGGGCGGTTAGCACAGATACGCAGTATTTT. The variable domain in full, completed from reference TRBV7-2 and TRBJ2-3, reads GAGVSQSPSNKVTEKGKDVELRCDPISGHTALYWYRQSLGQGLEFLIYFQGNSAPDKSGLPSDRFSAERTGGSVSTLTIQRTQQEDSAVYLCASRGAVSTDTQYFGPGTRLTVL.

J is TRBJ2-1 and V is TRBV2, with D perhaps TRBD1 or TRBD2 (5 bases each). Germline CDR1 and CDR2: SNHLY and FYNNEI. The CDR3 covers 15 residues. V was clipped by 3 bases and J by 5 bases, with 14 bases between them. CDR3 DNA: TGTGCCAGCAGTGACGGCCTACGGGGCCACAATGAGCAGTTCTTC. It codes for CASSDGLRGHNEQFF. Looking up the rest from reference TRBV2 and TRBJ2-1 gives the full variable domain: EPEVTQTPSHQVTQMGQEVILRCVPISNHLYFYWYRQILGQKVEFLVSFYNNEISEKSEIFDDQFSVERPDGSNFTLKIRSTKLEDSAMYFCASSDGLRGHNEQFFGPGTRLTVL.

The J gene is TRBJ1-2, the V gene TRBV19; 10 bases align to TRBD1. Germline V gene data show CDR1 as LNHDA and CDR2 as SQIVND (reference sequence). V lost 3 bases, J lost 4 bases, and 2 bases stayed unmatched. This CDR3 is built from 14 residues. The CDR3 region has the DNA TGTGCCAGTAGTATTTGGGACAGGGGCTATGGCTACACCTTC. Translated: CASSIWDRGYGYTF.

This chain connects TRBV19 to TRBJ2-1; D ambiguous. The V gene's germline CDR1 is LNHDA and CDR2 SQIVND (reference sequence). There are 11 residues in the CDR3. V shed 7 bases and J shed 9 bases, with 10 bases lying between them. CDR3 amino acids: CASTNSGEQFF. CDR3 nucleotides: TGTGCCAGTACCAACTCGGGTGAGCAGTTCTTC.

This chain uses TRBV28 with TRBJ1-1; 7 bases line up with TRBD1. J lost 1 base, V lost 6 bases, and 8 bases had no gene match. Germline V lookup: CDR1 MDHEN, CDR2 SYDVKM. The CDR3 has 15 amino acids. CDR3: CASRVYEGANTEAFF. CDR3 coding DNA: TGTGCCAGCAGGGTCTATGAGGGGGCGAACACTGAAGCTTTCTTT.

V and J are TRBV11-3 and TRBJ1-4, with 7 nucleotides matching TRBD1. Germline V gene data show CDR1 as SGHNT and CDR2 as YENEEA. V was pared by 4 bases and J by 8 bases, with 4 bases of the junction left unmatched. CDR3 length: 13 amino acids. The CDR3 region has the DNA TGTGCCAGCAGCTCGATGGGACAGGAAAAACTGTTTTTT. Its translation is CASSSMGQEKLFF.

The chain combines TRBV6-5 with TRBJ2-2, with TRBD1 as a possible D gene (5 bases). V lost 1 base to trimming and J lost 1 base, with 7 bases between them. This CDR3 spans 15 amino acids. From germline, CDR1 is MNHEY and CDR2 SVGAGI. CDR3 in amino acids: CASSYFQGNTGELFF. The DNA for the CDR3 is TGTGCCAGCAGTTACTTCCAGGGGAACACCGGGGAGCTGTTTTTT.

The chain uses TRBV27 and TRBJ1-2; D may be TRBD1 (6 bases). The V end lost 7 bases, the J end lost 8 bases, and 14 bases lay between the germline ends. The CDR3 is made up of 12 amino acids. CDR1 and CDR2 (germline): MNHEY, SMNVEV (reference sequence). CDR3 in amino acids: CASMGAGKGYTF. As DNA, the CDR3 is TGTGCCAGCATGGGGGCAGGGAAAGGCTACACCTTC.

The chain is built from TRBV15 and TRBJ1-1, with 8 bases identical to TRBD1. J lost 0 bases, V lost 0 bases, and 0 bases had no gene match. Germline V gene lookup returns CDR1 LNHNV and CDR2 YYDKDF (reference sequence). The CDR3 loop spans 15 amino acids. The CDR3 sequence is CATSRDRGLNTEAFF. DNA for the CDR3: TGTGCCACCAGCAGAGACAGGGGGCTGAACACTGAAGCTTTCTTT.

The chain employs TRBV20-1 and TRBJ2-3; TRBD1 is a possible D gene (6 bases). Germline lookup yields CDR1 DFQATT and CDR2 SNEGSKA (reference sequence). The CDR3 spans 10 residues. CDR3: CGSGDNTQYF. The CDR3 DNA follows: TGCGGATCAGGGGACAATACGCAGTATTTT.